This record looks at one TCR beta chain sequence and its context. Participant ages covered about 18 to 89 years across 25 or so US areas. Membership in each cohort depended on participant-reported clinical history. Germline CDR1 and CDR2: SGDLS and YYNGEE. The CDR3 has 13 amino acids. Trimming at V came to 1 base and at J to 6 bases, leaving 3 bases not matched to a gene. This sample was included in a study of blood T cell repertoires in COVID-19. The method was immunoSEQ multiplex PCR; TCRdb's version includes in-frame clones alone and lacks a portion of them. The sample has roughly 250,000 clones, approximately 90% seen once; the top ten hold 1% to 1.5%.

Sequencing used PBMCs or T cells enriched from blood (not recorded which). The sequence was collected from a woman in her thirties or forties with acute COVID-19. The chain recombines TRBV9 with TRBJ2-7; 8 positions match TRBD2. The CDR3 bases are TGTGCCAGCAGCGTAACTAGCGGCCGCGAGCAGTACTTC. Amino acid sequence: CASSVTSGREQYF.